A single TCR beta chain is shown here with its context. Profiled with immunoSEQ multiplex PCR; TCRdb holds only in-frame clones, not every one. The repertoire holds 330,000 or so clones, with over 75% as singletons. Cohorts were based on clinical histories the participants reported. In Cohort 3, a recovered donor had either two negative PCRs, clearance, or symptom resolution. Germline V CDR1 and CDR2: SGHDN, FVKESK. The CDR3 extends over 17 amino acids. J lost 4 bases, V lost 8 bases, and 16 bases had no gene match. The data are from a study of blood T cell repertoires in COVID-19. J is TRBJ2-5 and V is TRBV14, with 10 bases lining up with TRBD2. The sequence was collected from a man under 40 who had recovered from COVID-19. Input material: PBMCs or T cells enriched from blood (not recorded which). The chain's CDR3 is CASSGPDFRTSGETQYF. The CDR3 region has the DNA TGTGCCAGCTCAGGCCCTGATTTTCGGACTAGCGGAGAGACCCAGTACTTC. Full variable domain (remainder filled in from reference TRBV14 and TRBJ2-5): EAGVTQFPSHSVIEKGQTVTLRCDPISGHDNLYWYRRVMGKEIKFLLHFVKESKQDESGMPNNRFLAERTGGTYSTLKVQPAELEDSGVYFCASSGPDFRTSGETQYFGPGTRLLVL.